The 20 T cell receptor beta chains below were found in one sample sequenced in a study of blood T cells in healthy people across ages. The authors ran a second PCR of about 6 to 11 cycles using a sample-barcoded 5' primer and a J-beta primer mix. Each CDR3 protein gets one entry after TCRdb re-called the 5' RACE reads with MiXCR. The sample contains 550,000 to 600,000 distinct CDR3 sequences, 40% to 50% of which appear only once. The source material was blood. Receptor source: a man older than 75 in good health.

This chain connects TRBV5-5 to TRBJ2-5; D not certain. Germline V gene lookup returns CDR1 SGHKS and CDR2 YYEKEE (reference sequence). Between the trimmed V and J ends, which lost 0 bases and 3 bases, there was a span of 6 bases. The CDR3 length is 13 residues. CDR3 sequence: CASSLGHEETQYF. CDR3 nucleotides: TGTGCCAGCAGCTTGGGTCACGAAGAGACCCAGTACTTC.

The chain has TRBV10-3 and TRBJ2-4, with 7 nucleotides matching TRBD2. The last part of the DNA fits TRBJ2-7 better; the J call may be wrong. CDR1 ENHRY and CDR2 SYGVKD come from the germline V gene. The CDR3 is 14 residues long. The CDR3 is CAISESGERGEQYF. As DNA, the CDR3 is TGTGCCATCAGTGAGAGCGGGGAGCGGGGCGAGCAGTACTTC.

The V and J genes are TRBV7-9 and TRBJ2-7, with TRBD1 identical over 12 bases. The J call may be mistaken, given a closer DNA end match to TRBJ2-5. Per the germline V gene, CDR1 is SEHNR and CDR2 is FQNEAQ (reference sequence). The CDR3 sequence is 16 residues long. Here the CDR3 reads CASSLVGQGASETQYF. CDR3 nucleotide sequence: TGTGCCAGCAGCTTAGTGGGACAGGGGGCTTCGGAGACCCAGTACTTC.

This clonotype was seen only a few times. The genes are TRBV4-1 and TRBJ2-4, with D unclear. The germline V gene has CDR1 MGHRA and CDR2 YSYEKL. The CDR3 is made up of 18 amino acids. Trimming cost V 0 bases and J 0 bases, with 15 bases left between them. CDR3 region: CASSQEPEPAPAKNIQYF. In DNA form, the CDR3 reads TGCGCCAGCAGCCAAGAACCAGAGCCCGCTCCAGCCAAAAACATTCAGTACTTC.

The V gene is TRBV6-5, the J gene TRBJ2-2, with 8 nucleotides matching TRBD1. The CDR3 loop spans 15 amino acids. Trimming removed 6 bases from V and 3 bases from J; junction bases left unmatched: 6. Germline V gene data show CDR1 as MNHEY and CDR2 as SVGAGI. The CDR3 nucleotides read TGTGCCAGCAGAGCCGGGACAGGAGACACCGGGGAGCTGTTTTTT. It translates to CASRAGTGDTGELFF.

This clonotype has just a few counts. This sequence joins TRBV5-1 and TRBJ2-3; D call uncertain. CDR3 length: 12 residues. Germline assignment: CDR1 SGHRS and CDR2 YFSETQ. Trimming took 1 base from V and 4 from J, leaving 4 bases between them. The CDR3 DNA is TGCGCCAGCAGCTTGACCCCAGATACGCAGTATTTT. Translated: CASSLTPDTQYF.

Written as DNA, the CDR3 is TGCAGTGCTGGGACTAGCGGGAGGCCCAATTCCTACGAGCAGTACTTC. As protein: CSAGTSGRPNSYEQYF. V and J are TRBV20-1 and TRBJ2-5, with 15 nucleotides matching TRBD2. The end of the DNA fits TRBJ2-7 better, so the J call may be wrong. The CDR3 has 16 residues. From germline, CDR1 is DFQATT and CDR2 SNEGSKA (reference sequence).

Only a few counts were recorded for this clonotype. The rearrangement joins TRBV18 to TRBJ1-2; perhaps TRBD1 as D (5 bases). The CDR3 spans 15 residues. The V gene's germline CDR1 is KGHSH and CDR2 LQKENI. The ends were cut back, 4 bases at V and 0 bases at J, with 12 bases in the middle. CDR3 nucleotides: TGTGCCAGCTCACGACTGGACATCTCTAACTATGGCTACACCTTC. Its protein product is CASSRLDISNYGYTF.

The V and J genes are TRBV4-3 and TRBJ2-7, with 14 bases identical to TRBD2. In germline, CDR1 is LGHNA, CDR2 YSLEER. The CDR3 length is 19 residues. The V gene end was trimmed by 3 bases and the J gene end by 1 base; junction bases not matched to a gene: 11. This CDR3 is CASSQQRLAGGPWSYEQYF. For the CDR3, the DNA is TGCGCCAGCAGCCAGCAAAGACTAGCGGGAGGGCCGTGGTCCTACGAGCAGTACTTC.

This clonotype has a handful of counts. This may be a read error: a much more frequent sequence differs by one nucleotide. The rearrangement joins TRBV6-5 to TRBJ2-7; TRBD2 aligns across 7 bases. The DNA matches TRBJ2-5 better at its end, which makes the J call doubtful. Germline V gene sequence: CDR1 MNHEY, CDR2 SVGAGI. The CDR3 spans 15 residues. CDR3 in amino acids: CAGSYRGEIGETQYF. Here the CDR3 DNA reads TGTGCCGGCAGTTACCGGGGGGAAATAGGAGAGACCCAGTACTTC.

This clonotype was seen only a few times. This rearrangement joins TRBV2 to TRBJ2-1; 11 bases are shared with TRBD2. The length of the CDR3 is 14 residues. The V segment lost 3 bases and the J segment 5 bases; nucleotides outside the gene matches: 0. CDR1 and CDR2 (germline): SNHLY, FYNNEI. The CDR3 is CASSETSGNNEQFF. CDR3 bases: TGTGCCAGCAGTGAGACTAGCGGGAACAATGAGCAGTTCTTC. The whole variable domain, filled in from reference TRBV2 and TRBJ2-1, reads EPEVTQTPSHQVTQMGQEVILRCVPISNHLYFYWYRQILGQKVEFLVSFYNNEISEKSEIFDDQFSVERPDGSNFTLKIRSTKLEDSAMYFCASSETSGNNEQFFGPGTRLTVL.

The CDR3 nucleotides are TGTGCCAGCAGTCTACCAGGGGAGTCAATCTACGAGCAGTACTTC. Its translation is CASSLPGESIYEQYF. The J gene is TRBJ2-7, the V gene TRBV28, with D perhaps matching TRBD1 (6 bases). The CDR3 length is 15 residues. Germline CDR1 reads MDHEN; CDR2 reads SYDVKM. V was cut by 5 bases and J by 3 bases, with 17 bases left in between.

This clonotype appeared a few times. This could be a read error, since a much larger clone is one nucleotide away. The chain links TRBV2 to TRBJ2-7; 7 nucleotides match TRBD1. CDR3 length: 13 amino acids. CDR1 and CDR2 from the germline V gene are SNHLY and FYNNEI. The V and J ends lost 4 bases and 1 base, in that order; junction bases with no gene match: 1. As DNA, the CDR3 is TGTGCCAGCAGTGCGGGACAGTCCTACGAGCAGTACTTC. This codes for CASSAGQSYEQYF.

The chain couples TRBV11-2 to TRBJ2-2, with TRBD2 as a possible D gene (5 bases). V was shortened by 5 bases and J by 6 bases, with 10 bases between the two germline ends. The CDR3 runs to 13 residues. Germline V gene sequence: CDR1 SGHAT, CDR2 FQNNGV. The CDR3 nucleotides read TGTGCCAGCAGCCAGCGGTTGGCCGGGGAGCTGTTTTTT. Translation gives CASSQRLAGELFF.

This clonotype was recorded a few times. The chain recombines TRBV29-1 with TRBJ2-7; 9 nucleotides align to TRBD2. There are 13 residues in the CDR3. The germline V gene has CDR1 SQVTM and CDR2 ANQGSEA. V trimming: 3 bases; J trimming: 12 bases; junction bases outside the gene matches: 12. Here the CDR3 DNA reads TGCAGCGTTGATGGGGCACTAGCGGGTGTAGGGTACTTC. It yields the protein CSVDGALAGVGYF.

There are a few counts of this clonotype. J is TRBJ1-2 and V is TRBV29-1; a possible D gene is TRBD1 (6 bases). There are 12 residues in the CDR3. Germline V lookup: CDR1 SQVTM, CDR2 ANQGSEA. V was pared by 6 bases and J by 5 bases, with 13 bases between. CDR3 sequence: CSVPGVGYGYTF. The CDR3 coding sequence is TGCAGCGTCCCAGGGGTAGGGTATGGCTACACCTTC.

Points on this clonotype: One end of the junction varies from germline; a read error may be responsible. This chain joins TRBV6-5 and TRBJ1-1; 7 positions match TRBD1. Per germline, CDR1 MNHEY and CDR2 SVGAGI. This CDR3 has 14 amino acids. The CDR3 coding sequence is TGTGCCAGCAGTGCACAACAGGGGAACGCTGAAGCTTTCTTT. Translation: CASSAQQGNAEAFF.

The V and J genes are TRBV20-1 and TRBJ1-1, with TRBD1 identical over 7 bases. Germline-derived CDR1 and CDR2 are DFQATT and SNEGSKA (reference sequence). V trimming: 3 bases; J trimming: 0 bases; junction bases outside the gene matches: 13. CDR3 length: 17 residues. The DNA for the CDR3 is TGCAGTGCTAGGCCCCCGAGGGGGCGGTGGATGAACACTGAAGCTTTCTTT. This codes for CSARPPRGRWMNTEAFF.

The rearrangement joins TRBV12-3 or TRBV12-4 to TRBJ2-7; D gene uncertain. Deletions cut 7 bases from V and 6 bases from J, with 13 bases between. The CDR3 contains 12 residues. CDR3 in amino acids: CASNQTPGEQYF. The CDR3 DNA reads TGTGCCAGCAACCAAACCCCGGGCGAGCAGTACTTC.

The rearrangement links TRBV4-2 to TRBJ2-3; D is unclear. CDR1 is LGHNA, CDR2 YNFKEQ, per germline. CDR3 length: 16 amino acids. The V gene lost 0 bases and the J gene lost 4 bases, with 14 bases spanning the gap. CDR3 residues: CASSQDGLDGADTQYF. In DNA form, the CDR3 reads TGTGCCAGCAGCCAAGATGGCCTGGACGGCGCAGATACGCAGTATTTT.